What follows are 13 T cell receptor beta chains derived from one specimen sequenced in a study of graft-versus-host responses after intestinal transplantation. No antigen is known for these receptors. Assay used: immunoSEQ multiplex PCR; TCRdb lists only in-frame clones, some missing. The data hold roughly 90,000 clones, with about 88% observed a single time. The starting material was unstimulated CD4+ T cells sorted from spleen or lymph node cells, obtained before transplant. These receptors all stem from a human donor who was the organ donor for an intestinal transplant.

The CDR3 loop is CASSPGSAFTDTQYF. The CDR3 coding sequence is TGTGCCAGTAGCCCGGGGTCAGCGTTCACAGATACGCAGTATTTT. V gene TRBV19 combines with J gene TRBJ2-3; TRBD2 might be the D (5 bases). The V gene lost 6 bases and the J gene lost 2 bases, with 15 bases spanning the gap. CDR1 and CDR2 from the germline V gene are LNHDA and SQIVND (reference sequence). There are 15 residues in the CDR3.

The chain uses TRBV5-6 and TRBJ2-1; a possible D gene is TRBD2 (5 bases). Trimming cost V 2 bases and J 3 bases, with 12 bases left between them. Germline loops: CDR1 SGHDT, CDR2 YYEEEE. The CDR3 runs 15 residues. CDR3 DNA sequence: TGTGCCAGCAGCTTAGGTTCCGGGAACTACAATGAGCAGTTCTTC. Protein product: CASSLGSGNYNEQFF.

V gene TRBV4-1 combines with J gene TRBJ1-2; 8 positions match TRBD1. From germline, CDR1 is MGHRA and CDR2 YSYEKL. Trimming removed 1 base from V and 4 bases from J; junction bases left unmatched: 8. The CDR3 consists of 16 residues. DNA for the CDR3: TGCGCCAGCAGCCAAGGGCGACAGGGGAAAACCTATGGCTACACCTTC. Translating gives CASSQGRQGKTYGYTF.

This sequence joins TRBV11-3 and TRBJ2-2; 8 bases are shared with TRBD2. The trim removed 5 bases at V and 6 bases at J, leaving 5 bases unmatched. Germline CDR1 is SGHNT and CDR2 is YENEEA. CDR3 length equals 14 residues. The CDR3 region is CASSARGGPGELFF. The DNA for the CDR3 is TGTGCCAGCAGCGCCCGGGGGGGCCCCGGGGAGCTGTTTTTT.

The chain joins TRBV6-6 to TRBJ2-5, with a tentative D call TRBD1 (7 bases). Germline V CDR1 and CDR2: MNHNY, SVGAGI (reference sequence). The CDR3 totals 15 residues. Trimming removed 2 bases at V and 5 bases at J, with 15 bases between. The CDR3 DNA sequence: TGTGCCAGCAGTTACGGACAGGCCCGGGGGGAGACCCAGTACTTC. Protein product: CASSYGQARGETQYF.

This clone was recorded a few times. The chain couples TRBV30 to TRBJ1-6, with 9 bases fitting TRBD1. V shed 0 bases and J 10 bases; nucleotides not matched to a gene: 4. The CDR3 has 14 residues. CDR1 and CDR2 from the germline V gene are GTSNPN and SVGIG (reference sequence). In DNA, the CDR3 is TGTGCCTGGAGTGTAGGGACAGGGACCTCACCCCTCCACTTT. This translates into CAWSVGTGTSPLHF.

The rearrangement links TRBV14 to TRBJ1-1; TRBD1 matches at 9 bases. V trimming: 0 bases; J trimming: 6 bases; junction bases outside the gene matches: 11. The CDR3 length is 17 residues. CDR1 SGHDN and CDR2 FVKESK come from the germline V gene. This CDR3 is CASSQELLGQGGSEAFF. CDR3 coding DNA: TGTGCCAGCAGCCAAGAACTGTTGGGACAGGGTGGGTCTGAAGCTTTCTTT.

This sequence joins TRBV5-4 and TRBJ2-6; tentatively, D is TRBD2 (5 bases). This CDR3 contains 14 residues. The germline V and J ends were trimmed by 0 bases and 8 bases, with 9 bases remaining between them. Looked up from germline, CDR1 is SGHNT and CDR2 is YYREEE (reference sequence). The CDR3 DNA reads TGTGCCAGCAGCTTGGTATGGGAGCCCAACGTCCTGACTTTC. Its translation: CASSLVWEPNVLTF.

This clone has a handful of counts. The V call is TRBV7-2, the J call TRBJ2-3; maybe TRBD2 (5 bases). The CDR3 spans 14 residues. CDR1 and CDR2 from the germline V gene are SGHTA and FQGNSA. V lost 5 bases and J lost 4, with 13 bases in between. The CDR3 reads CASSRRGAPDTQYF. In DNA form, the CDR3 reads TGTGCCAGCAGCCGCCGGGGAGCCCCAGATACGCAGTATTTT.

This chain connects TRBV9 to TRBJ2-5; TRBD2 aligns across 16 bases. The trim removed 0 bases at V and 7 bases at J, leaving 3 bases unmatched. This CDR3 has 16 residues. The germline CDR1 and CDR2 sequences are SGDLS and YYNGEE. The CDR3 here is CASSVDGTSGRATQYF. The CDR3 DNA is TGTGCCAGCAGCGTAGATGGGACTAGCGGGAGGGCGACCCAGTACTTC.

The V call is TRBV6-4, the J call TRBJ2-7; D possibly corresponds to TRBD1 (6 bases). Germline CDR1 is MRHNA and CDR2 is SNTAGT. V was clipped by 4 bases and J by 7 bases, with 17 bases between them. The CDR3 loop spans 14 amino acids. The CDR3 nucleotides read TGTGCCAGCAGTGCCTTACAGGGTGTTGGGGAGCAGTACTTC. It specifies CASSALQGVGEQYF.

The chain carries TRBV4-3 and TRBJ2-5; TRBD1 is a possible D gene (6 bases). Looked up from germline, CDR1 is LGHNA and CDR2 is YSLEER. Trimming cost V 2 bases and J 4 bases, with 11 bases left between them. The CDR3 length is 14 residues. Written as DNA, the CDR3 is TGCGCCAGCAGCCAAACAGGGTTGGGAGAGACCCAGTACTTC. This encodes CASSQTGLGETQYF.

The chain recombines TRBV29-1 with TRBJ2-1; TRBD2 aligns across 15 bases. Germline V lookup: CDR1 SQVTM, CDR2 ANQGSEA. This CDR3 region has 16 residues. V shed 7 bases and J 1 base; nucleotides not matched to a gene: 5. The CDR3 DNA sequence: TGCAGCGGTGGGACTAGCGGGGGGAGGTCCTACAATGAGCAGTTCTTC. Translating gives CSGGTSGGRSYNEQFF.